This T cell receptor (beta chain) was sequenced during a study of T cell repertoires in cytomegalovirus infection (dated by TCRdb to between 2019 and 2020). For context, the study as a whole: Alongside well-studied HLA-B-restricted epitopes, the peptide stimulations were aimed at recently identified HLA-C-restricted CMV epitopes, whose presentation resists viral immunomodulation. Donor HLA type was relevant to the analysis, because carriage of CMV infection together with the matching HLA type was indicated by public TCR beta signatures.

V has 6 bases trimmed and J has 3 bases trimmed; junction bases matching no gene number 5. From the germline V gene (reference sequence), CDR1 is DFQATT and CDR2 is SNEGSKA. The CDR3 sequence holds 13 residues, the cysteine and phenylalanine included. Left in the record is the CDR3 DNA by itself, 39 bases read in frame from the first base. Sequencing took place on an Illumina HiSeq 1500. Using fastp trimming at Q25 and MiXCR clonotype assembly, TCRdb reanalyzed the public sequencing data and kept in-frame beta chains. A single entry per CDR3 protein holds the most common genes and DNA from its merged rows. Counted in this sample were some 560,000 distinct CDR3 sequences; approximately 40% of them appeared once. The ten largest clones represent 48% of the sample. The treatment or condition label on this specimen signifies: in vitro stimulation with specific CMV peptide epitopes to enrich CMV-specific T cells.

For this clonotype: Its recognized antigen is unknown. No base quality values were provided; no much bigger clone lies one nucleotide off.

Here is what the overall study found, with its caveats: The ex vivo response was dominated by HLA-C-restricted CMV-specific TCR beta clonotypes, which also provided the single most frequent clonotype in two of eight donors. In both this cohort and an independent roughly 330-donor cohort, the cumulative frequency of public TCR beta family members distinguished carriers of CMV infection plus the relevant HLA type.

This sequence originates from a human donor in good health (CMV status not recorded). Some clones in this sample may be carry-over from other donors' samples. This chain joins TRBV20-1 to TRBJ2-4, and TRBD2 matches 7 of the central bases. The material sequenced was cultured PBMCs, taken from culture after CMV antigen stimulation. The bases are TGCAGTGCCCGGGGGGTGGGCAAAAACATTCAGTACTTC. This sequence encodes CSARGVGKNIQYF.